The clone carrying this T cell receptor beta chain was detected ten times or more. Its antigen is as yet unknown. These data originate in a study of CD8 T cells in ankylosing spondylitis. Whole-study findings and limits: Significantly higher representation of disease-linked clones was reported for matched ankylosing spondylitis synovial fluid.

TCRdb re-called the 5' RACE reads through MiXCR, storing one row per CDR3 protein. This table holds 130,000 or so distinct CDR3 sequences, around 7% found once. The CDR3 extends over 14 amino acids. Deletions cut 8 bases from V and 4 bases from J, with 15 bases between. V gene TRBV12-3 or TRBV12-4 combines with J gene TRBJ2-1; possible D gene TRBD2, 5 bases. Material for sequencing was blood, either unsorted or a sorted T cell fraction (not recorded which). This clonotype originated in a male donor with ankylosing spondylitis or in good health (not recorded which). CDR3 region: CASRESWVYNEQFF. Here the CDR3 DNA reads TGTGCCAGCCGGGAATCCTGGGTTTACAATGAGCAGTTCTTC.